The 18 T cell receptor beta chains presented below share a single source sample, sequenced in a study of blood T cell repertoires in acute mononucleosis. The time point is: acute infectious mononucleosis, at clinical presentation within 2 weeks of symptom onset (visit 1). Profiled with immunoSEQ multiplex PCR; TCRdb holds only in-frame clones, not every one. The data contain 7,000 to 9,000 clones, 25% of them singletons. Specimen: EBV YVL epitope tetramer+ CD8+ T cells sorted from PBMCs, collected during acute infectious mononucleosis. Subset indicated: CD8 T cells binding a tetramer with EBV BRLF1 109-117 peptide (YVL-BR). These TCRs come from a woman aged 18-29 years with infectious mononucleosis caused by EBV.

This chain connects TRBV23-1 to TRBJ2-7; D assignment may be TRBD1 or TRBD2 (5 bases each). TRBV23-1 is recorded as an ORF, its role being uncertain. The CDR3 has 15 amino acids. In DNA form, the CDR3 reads TGCGCAGCAGTCAACGGGGACGTTGAATCCTACGAGCAGTACTTC. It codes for CAAVNGDVESYEQYF.

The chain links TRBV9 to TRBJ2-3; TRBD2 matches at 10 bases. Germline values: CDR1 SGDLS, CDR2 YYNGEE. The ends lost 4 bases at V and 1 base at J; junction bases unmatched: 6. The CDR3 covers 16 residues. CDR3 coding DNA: TGTGCCAGCAGCCACCTCCTAGCGGGAGGCACAGATACGCAGTATTTT. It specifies CASSHLLAGGTDTQYF.

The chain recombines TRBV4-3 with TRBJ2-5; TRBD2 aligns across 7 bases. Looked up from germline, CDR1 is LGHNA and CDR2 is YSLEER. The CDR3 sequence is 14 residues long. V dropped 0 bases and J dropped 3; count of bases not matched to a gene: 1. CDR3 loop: CASSQDAGEETQYF. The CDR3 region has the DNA TGCGCCAGCAGCCAAGATGCGGGAGAAGAGACCCAGTACTTC.

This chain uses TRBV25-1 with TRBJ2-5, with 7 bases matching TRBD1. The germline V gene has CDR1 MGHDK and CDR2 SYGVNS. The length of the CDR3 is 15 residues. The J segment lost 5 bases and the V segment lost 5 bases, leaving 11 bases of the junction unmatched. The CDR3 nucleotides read TGTGCCAGCAGTTCATTGACAGGGTCTGGGGAGACCCAGTACTTC. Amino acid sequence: CASSSLTGSGETQYF.

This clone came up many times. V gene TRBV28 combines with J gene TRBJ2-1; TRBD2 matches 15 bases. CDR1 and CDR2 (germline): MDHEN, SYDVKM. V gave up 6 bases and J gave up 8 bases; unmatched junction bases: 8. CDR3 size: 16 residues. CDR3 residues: CASRRTSGRASDEQFF. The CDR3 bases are TGTGCCAGCAGGCGGACTAGCGGGAGGGCCAGTGATGAGCAGTTCTTC.

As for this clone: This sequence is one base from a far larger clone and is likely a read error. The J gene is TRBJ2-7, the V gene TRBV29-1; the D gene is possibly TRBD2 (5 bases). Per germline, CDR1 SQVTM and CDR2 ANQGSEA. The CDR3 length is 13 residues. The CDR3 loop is CSYGEALANERFF. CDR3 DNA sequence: TGCAGCTATGGAGAGGCCCTTGCGAATGAGCGGTTCTTC.

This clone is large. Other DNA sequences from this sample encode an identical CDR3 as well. The CDR3 loop reads CASRQLTGSGETQYF. The CDR3 region has the DNA TGTGCCAGCAGGCAGTTGACAGGGAGTGGAGAGACCCAGTACTTC. V usage is TRBV6-6 and J usage is TRBJ2-5, with 7 bases identical to TRBD1. Germline CDR1 MNHNY, CDR2 SVGAGI (reference sequence). The length of the CDR3 is 15 residues. Germline trimming cut 6 bases from V and 4 bases from J; bases unmatched to any gene: 11.

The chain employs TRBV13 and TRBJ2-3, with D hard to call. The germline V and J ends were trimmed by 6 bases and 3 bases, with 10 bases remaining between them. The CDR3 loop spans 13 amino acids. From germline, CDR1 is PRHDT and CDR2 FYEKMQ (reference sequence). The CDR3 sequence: CASSLSRTDTQYF. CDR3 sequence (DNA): TGTGCCAGCAGTTTATCTCGAACAGATACGCAGTATTTT. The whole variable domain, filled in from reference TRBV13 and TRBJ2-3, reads AAGVIQSPRHLIKEKRETATLKCYPIPRHDTVYWYQQGPGQDPQFLISFYEKMQSDKGSIPDRFSAQQFSDYHSELNMSSLELGDSALYFCASSLSRTDTQYFGPGTRLTVL.

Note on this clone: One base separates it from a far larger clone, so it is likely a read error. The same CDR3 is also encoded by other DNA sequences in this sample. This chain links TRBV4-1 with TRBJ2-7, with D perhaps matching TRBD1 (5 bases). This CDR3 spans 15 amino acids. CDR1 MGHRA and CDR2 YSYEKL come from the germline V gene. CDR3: CASSQVRDSPYEQYF. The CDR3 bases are TGCGCCAGCAGCCAAGTGCGAGACAGCCCCTACGAACAGTACTTC.

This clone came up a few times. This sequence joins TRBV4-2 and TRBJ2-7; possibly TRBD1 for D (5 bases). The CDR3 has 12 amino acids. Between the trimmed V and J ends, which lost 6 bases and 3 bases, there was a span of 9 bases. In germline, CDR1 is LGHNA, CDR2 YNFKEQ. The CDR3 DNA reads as TGTGCCAGCAGTCCAGACAGCTACGAGCAGTACTTC. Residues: CASSPDSYEQYF.

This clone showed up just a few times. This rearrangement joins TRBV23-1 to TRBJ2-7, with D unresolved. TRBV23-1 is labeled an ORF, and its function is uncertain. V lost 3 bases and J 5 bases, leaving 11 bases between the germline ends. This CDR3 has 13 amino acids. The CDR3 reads CASSHPSSDEQYF. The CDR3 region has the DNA TGCGCCAGCAGTCACCCTTCCTCGGACGAGCAGTACTTC.

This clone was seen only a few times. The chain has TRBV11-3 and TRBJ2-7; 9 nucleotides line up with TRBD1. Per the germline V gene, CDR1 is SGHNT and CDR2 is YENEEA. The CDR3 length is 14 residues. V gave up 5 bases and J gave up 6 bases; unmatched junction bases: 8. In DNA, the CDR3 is TGTGCCAGCAGCCCCTGGACAGGGGAATTCGAGCAGTACTTC. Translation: CASSPWTGEFEQYF.

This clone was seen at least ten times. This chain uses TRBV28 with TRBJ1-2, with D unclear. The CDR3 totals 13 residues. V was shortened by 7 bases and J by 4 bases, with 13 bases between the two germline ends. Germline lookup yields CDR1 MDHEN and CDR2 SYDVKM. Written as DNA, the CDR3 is TGTGCCAGCACCTCACAGTACAGCTATGGCTACACCTTC. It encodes CASTSQYSYGYTF.

The CDR3: CASSDSPLAGQETQYF. The CDR3 DNA reads as TGTGCCAGCAGTGACTCACCACTAGCGGGGCAAGAGACCCAGTACTTC. This chain links TRBV13 with TRBJ2-5, with TRBD2 matching over 10 bases. The ends lost 6 bases at V and 2 bases at J; junction bases unmatched: 9. The CDR3 length is 16 residues. Germline CDR1 and CDR2: PRHDT and FYEKMQ (reference sequence).

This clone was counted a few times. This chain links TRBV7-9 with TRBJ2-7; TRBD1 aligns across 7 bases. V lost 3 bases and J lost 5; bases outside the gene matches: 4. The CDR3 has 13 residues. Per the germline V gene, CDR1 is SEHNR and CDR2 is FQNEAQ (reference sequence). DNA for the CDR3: TGTGCCAGCAGCTTCACAGGGGCGGACGAGCAGTACTTC. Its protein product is CASSFTGADEQYF.

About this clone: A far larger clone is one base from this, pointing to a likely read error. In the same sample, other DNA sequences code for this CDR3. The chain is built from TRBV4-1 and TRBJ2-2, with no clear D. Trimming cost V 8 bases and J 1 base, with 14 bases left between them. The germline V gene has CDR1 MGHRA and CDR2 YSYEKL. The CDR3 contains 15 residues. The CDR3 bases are TGCGCCAGCGCCTTGAGAATTGGGAACACCGGGGAGCTGTTTTTT. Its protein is CASALRIGNTGELFF.

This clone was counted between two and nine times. The CDR3 reads CASSLVLATPSYEQYF. CDR3 nucleotide sequence: TGTGCCAGCAGCTTAGTGCTAGCCACTCCATCCTACGAGCAGTACTTC. This chain joins TRBV28 and TRBJ2-7, with D possibly matching TRBD2 (5 bases). CDR3 length equals 16 residues. Germline V gene lookup returns CDR1 MDHEN and CDR2 SYDVKM. The V and J ends lost 6 bases and 1 base respectively, with 19 bases between them.

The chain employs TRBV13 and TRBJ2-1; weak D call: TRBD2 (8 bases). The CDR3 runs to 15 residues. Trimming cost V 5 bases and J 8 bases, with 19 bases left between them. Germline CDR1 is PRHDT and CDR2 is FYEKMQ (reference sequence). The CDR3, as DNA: TGTGCCAGCAGCACAGGGGTAACTAGCGGAGATGAGCAGTTCTTC. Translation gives CASSTGVTSGDEQFF.